This T cell receptor (beta chain) was identified in a study of T cells in tuberculosis. Study summary: A South African cohort included IGRA-negative adolescents, latently infected IGRA-positive adolescents and adults with active tuberculosis.

On this clone: The antigen is unknown.

TCRdb's copy holds only in-frame clones and misses some; the assay was immunoSEQ multiplex PCR. This sample carries about 43,000 clones, nearly 97% of them seen once, and the ten largest clones take around 3.3%. At study entry, adolescents had tuberculin skin tests and IGRA screening. On average approximately 100,000 T cells per donor were immunosequenced. Overall study findings and caveats: Using the GMM-specific repertoire gave about 85% accuracy versus 60% to 70% with motifs.

V shed 5 bases, J shed 2 bases, and the junction held 8 bases outside the gene matches. The CDR3 is 16 amino acids. Germline V CDR1 and CDR2: MNHEY, SMNVEV (reference sequence). The chain carries TRBV27 and TRBJ1-4; 7 bases map to TRBD1. The specimen was PBMCs. The TCR was taken from a donor aged 5-35 years with latent tuberculosis or without tuberculosis infection. The CDR3 coding sequence is TGTGCCAGCAGTCCTGCAGGGGGAGCTACTAATGAAAAACTGTTTTTT. Encoded protein: CASSPAGGATNEKLFF.